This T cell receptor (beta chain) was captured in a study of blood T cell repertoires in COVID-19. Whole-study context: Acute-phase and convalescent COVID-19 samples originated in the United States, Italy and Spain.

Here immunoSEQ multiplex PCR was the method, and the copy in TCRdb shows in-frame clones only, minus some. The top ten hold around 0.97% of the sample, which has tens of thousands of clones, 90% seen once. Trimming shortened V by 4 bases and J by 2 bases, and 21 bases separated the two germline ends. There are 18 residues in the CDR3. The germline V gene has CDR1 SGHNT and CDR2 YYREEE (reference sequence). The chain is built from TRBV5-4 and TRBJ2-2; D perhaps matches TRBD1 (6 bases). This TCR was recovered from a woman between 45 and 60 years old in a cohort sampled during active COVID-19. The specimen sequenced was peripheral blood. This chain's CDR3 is CASSPSLVRTENTGELFF. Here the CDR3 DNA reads TGTGCCAGCAGCCCCTCTCTGGTCCGGACAGAAAACACCGGGGAGCTGTTTTTT.